This paragraph reports one T cell receptor beta chain. No antigen is known for it. The data belong to a study of ipilimumab plus nivolumab after autologous stem cell transplantation. The study, taken as a whole, reports: TCR repertoire, Treg phenotype and gut microbiota reportedly support more study of this approach.

Germline V lookup: CDR1 SGHRS, CDR2 YFSETQ. This CDR3 region has 15 residues. V lost 4 bases, J lost 0 bases, and 14 bases lay in between. Patients got 3 mg/kg IV nivolumab weeks 1, 4, 7, 10, then biweekly through week 26. TCRdb's copy holds only in-frame clones and misses some; the assay was immunoSEQ multiplex PCR. The sample holds about 47,000 clones, around nine tenths seen once. This clonotype originated in a male donor with multiple myeloma. The source was PBMCs, collected in a trial of ipilimumab plus nivolumab as post-transplant consolidation. The chain links TRBV5-1 to TRBJ2-7, with TRBD1 as a possible D gene (6 bases). The CDR3 bases are TGCGCCAGCAGCCCAATCCGGGACAACTCCTACGAGCAGTACTTC. This translates into CASSPIRDNSYEQYF.